This T cell receptor (beta chain) came from a study of T-cell reconstitution after alpha-beta-depleted transplantation in children. The CDR3 totals 14 residues. V was pared by 3 bases and J by 6 bases, with 4 bases of the junction left unmatched. Germline CDR1 is LNHNV and CDR2 is YYDKDF (reference sequence). Findings of the study overall: One year post-transplant, T-cell counts and diversity were largely derived from T cells produced anew. Expanded graft clones numbering several hundred reportedly gave rise to alpha-beta T cells about two months after transplant.

This clonotype was seen many times. Its antigen is as yet unknown. Molecular barcoding with unique molecular identifiers was used for the TCRbeta library. MiXCR, applied by TCRdb to the PCR reads, yields one record per CDR3 protein. Of approximately 400,000 distinct CDR3 sequences listed, under 20% are singletons. This receptor was obtained from a boy under two years old who had a stem cell transplant for Wiskott-Aldrich syndrome, so the T cells may come from the graft donor. Sequenced material: PBMCs, mostly from graft donor cells, taken 360 days after TCRalphabeta/CD19-depleted stem cell transplant. V gene TRBV15 combines with J gene TRBJ1-1, with 10 bases identical to TRBD1. The CDR3, as DNA: TGTGCCACCAGCAGTGGACAGGGGGGAGCTGAAGCTTTCTTT. This sequence encodes CATSSGQGGAEAFF.